This T cell receptor (beta chain) was identified during a study of blood T cell repertoires in COVID-19. Across the study: Material from acute and convalescent COVID-19 was sourced from the United States, Italy and Spain. T cells, B-cell-depleted T cells, or PBMCs provided the cDNA or gDNA that served as material.

Original processing methods: Researchers report that nucleated cell counts were estimated from reference gene primer amplification. The method was immunoSEQ multiplex PCR; TCRdb's version includes in-frame clones alone and lacks a portion of them. Clonal size and the V and J genes are those of that table, whereas D and trimming came from the DNA. The table records 150,000 to 200,000 clones, 60% to 80% of them present only once. Trimming cost V 3 bases and J 7 bases, with 9 bases left between them. The length of the CDR3 is 12 residues. Germline V gene sequence: CDR1 MNHNS, CDR2 SASEGT. Specimen: peripheral blood. The rearrangement uses TRBV6-1 and TRBJ1-2; tentatively, D is TRBD1 (5 bases). The sequence derives from a woman in her 70s with acute or convalescent COVID-19. This CDR3 is CASSEAGSGYTF. CDR3 sequence (DNA): TGTGCCAGCAGTGAGGCAGGGTCTGGCTACACCTTC.